This paragraph reports one T cell receptor beta chain. Germline V gives CDR1 SQVTM, CDR2 ANQGSEA. The CDR3 has 14 amino acids. V lost 2 bases and J lost 8, with 16 bases in between. This table comes from immunoSEQ multiplex PCR, and its TCRdb copy is limited to in-frame clones, with some not included. Of hundreds of thousands of clones in the sample, 70% to 90% are singletons; the top ten hold around 3%. This sample is part of a study of blood T cell repertoires in COVID-19. Study details: The cDNA or gDNA used as material had been derived from T cells, B-cell-depleted T cells, or PBMCs.

Seattle-derived patients entered the study during active infection and were followed longitudinally. Sequencing was done on a sample of peripheral blood. The receptor comes from a woman aged 25 to 39 with COVID-19, enrolled during active disease. J is TRBJ2-1 and V is TRBV29-1; D possibly corresponds to TRBD1 (5 bases). The CDR3: CSVEMPEKGDEQFF. The CDR3 nucleotides are TGCAGCGTTGAAATGCCAGAGAAAGGGGATGAGCAGTTCTTC.